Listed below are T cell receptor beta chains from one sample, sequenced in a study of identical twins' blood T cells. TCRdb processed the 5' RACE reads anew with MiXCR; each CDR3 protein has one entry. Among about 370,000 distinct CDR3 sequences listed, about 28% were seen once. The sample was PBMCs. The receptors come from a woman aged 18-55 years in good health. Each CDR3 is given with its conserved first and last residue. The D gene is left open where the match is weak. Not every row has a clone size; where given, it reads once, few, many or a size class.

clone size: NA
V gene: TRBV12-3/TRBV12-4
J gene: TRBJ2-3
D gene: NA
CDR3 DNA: TGTGCCAGCAGTTCTAGACAGACCATAAGCACAGATACGCAGTATTTT
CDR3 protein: CASSSRQTISTDTQYF

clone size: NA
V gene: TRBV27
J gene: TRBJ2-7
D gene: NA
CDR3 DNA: TGTGCCAGCGCCATCGACTCTGACTACGAGCAGTACTTC
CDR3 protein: CASAIDSDYEQYF

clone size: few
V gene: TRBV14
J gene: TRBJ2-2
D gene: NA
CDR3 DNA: TGTGCCAGCAGCCAAGTTAGAGGGTCCTGGGGCACCGGGGAGCTGTTTTTT
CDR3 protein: CASSQVRGSWGTGELFF

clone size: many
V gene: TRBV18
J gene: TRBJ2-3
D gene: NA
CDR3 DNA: TGTGCCAGCTCACTCTCCAGGGACGGCACAGATACGCAGTATTTT
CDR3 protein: CASSLSRDGTDTQYF

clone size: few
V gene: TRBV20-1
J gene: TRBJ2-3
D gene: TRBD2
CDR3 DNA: TGCAGTGCTAGCCGGGGGGGGAGCACAGATACGCAGTATTTT
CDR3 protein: CSASRGGSTDTQYF

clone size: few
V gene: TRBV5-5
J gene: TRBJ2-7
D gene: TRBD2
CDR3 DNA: TGTGCCAGCAGTAGAAGCGGGAGGGCCGAATTGAAGCAGTACTTC
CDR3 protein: CASSRSGRAELKQYF

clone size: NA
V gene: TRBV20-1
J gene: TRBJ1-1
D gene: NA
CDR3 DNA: TGCAGTGCTCCGACCAGGAACACTGAAGCTTTCTTT
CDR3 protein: CSAPTRNTEAFF

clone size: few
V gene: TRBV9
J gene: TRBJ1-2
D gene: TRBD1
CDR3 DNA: TGTGCCAGCAGCGCCCGGGACAGCTATGGCTACACCTTC
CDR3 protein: CASSARDSYGYTF

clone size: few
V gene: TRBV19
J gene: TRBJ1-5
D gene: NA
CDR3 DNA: TGTGCCAGTAGAAGGACAGACAATCAGCCCCAGCATTTT
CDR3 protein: CASRRTDNQPQHF

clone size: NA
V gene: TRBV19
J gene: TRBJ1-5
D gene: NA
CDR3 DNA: TGTGCCAGTAGTATTTTAACGGGGTCGGGGAATCAGCCCCAGCATTTT
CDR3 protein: CASSILTGSGNQPQHF

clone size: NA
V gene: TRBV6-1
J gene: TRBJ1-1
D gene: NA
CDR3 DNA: TGTGCCAGCAGAACACCGGCCGTGGGTGGGACTGAAGCTTTCTTT
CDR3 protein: CASRTPAVGGTEAFF

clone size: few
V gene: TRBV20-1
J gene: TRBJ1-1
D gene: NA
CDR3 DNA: TGCAGTGCTAGAGATCAGCGCCCCGGGGGAGCTTTCTTT
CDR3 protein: CSARDQRPGGAFF

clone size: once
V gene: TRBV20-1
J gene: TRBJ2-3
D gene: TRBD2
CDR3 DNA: TGCAGTGCTAGGGCCTTAGCGGGAGCGGGAGATGCGCAGTATTTT
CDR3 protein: CSARALAGAGDAQYF

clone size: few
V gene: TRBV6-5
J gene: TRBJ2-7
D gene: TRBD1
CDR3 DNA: TGTGCCAGCAGTTACGACGGGACAGGGGGCTACGAGCAGTACTTC
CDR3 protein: CASSYDGTGGYEQYF

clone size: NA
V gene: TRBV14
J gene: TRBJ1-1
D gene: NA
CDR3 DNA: TGTGCCAGCAGCCAGTTAGCCCAGGGATTTCCTGAAGCTTTCTTT
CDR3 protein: CASSQLAQGFPEAFF

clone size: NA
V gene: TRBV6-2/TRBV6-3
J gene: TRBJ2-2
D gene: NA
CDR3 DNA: TGTGCCACCCTGGGTAGGGACTTCGCCCATCAGCTGTTTTTT
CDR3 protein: CATLGRDFAHQLFF

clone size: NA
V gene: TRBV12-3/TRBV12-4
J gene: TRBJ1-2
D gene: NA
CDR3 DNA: TGTGCCACCATGGGGCTTTGGGCTGGCTACACCTTC
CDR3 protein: CATMGLWAGYTF

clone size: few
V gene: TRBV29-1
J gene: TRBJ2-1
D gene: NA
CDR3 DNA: TGCAGCGTTGAAGTCAGGGTAGGGTATGAGCAGTTCTTC
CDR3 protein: CSVEVRVGYEQFF

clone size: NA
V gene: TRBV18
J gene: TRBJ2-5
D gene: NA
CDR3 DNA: TGTGCCAGCTCACCAGAGACATGGGAGACCCAGTACTTC
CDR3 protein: CASSPETWETQYF

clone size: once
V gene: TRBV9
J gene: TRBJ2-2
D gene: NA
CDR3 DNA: TGTGCCAGCAGCCTCCCCGCTGCAACCGGGGAGCTGTTTTTT
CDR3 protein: CASSLPAATGELFF

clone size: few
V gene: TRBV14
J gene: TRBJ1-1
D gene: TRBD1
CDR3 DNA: TGTGCCAGCAGCCAAACAGGGGGCGCGGAAGCTTTCTTT
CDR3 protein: CASSQTGGAEAFF

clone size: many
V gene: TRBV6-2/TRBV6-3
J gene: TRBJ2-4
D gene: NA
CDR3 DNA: TGTGCCAGCAGTTACTCTCCAGGAATGGGGGAGTACTTC
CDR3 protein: CASSYSPGMGEYF

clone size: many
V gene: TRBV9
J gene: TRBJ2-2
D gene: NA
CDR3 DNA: TGTGCCAGCAGCAAAGAGCTGTCGAAGGCCGGGGAGCTGTTTTTT
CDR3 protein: CASSKELSKAGELFF

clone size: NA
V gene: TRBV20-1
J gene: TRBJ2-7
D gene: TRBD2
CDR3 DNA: TGCAGTGCTAACGCCGGGACTAGCGGCTACGAGCAGTACTTC
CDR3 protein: CSANAGTSGYEQYF

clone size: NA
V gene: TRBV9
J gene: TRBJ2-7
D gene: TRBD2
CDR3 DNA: TGTGCCAGCAGCGTAGGGACTAGCGGGAGTGAAGAGCAGTACTTC
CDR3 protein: CASSVGTSGSEEQYF

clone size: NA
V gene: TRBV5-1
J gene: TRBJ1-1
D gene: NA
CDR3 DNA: TGCGCCAGCAGCTTGGAGGACCAGGTGGCTTTCTTT
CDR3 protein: CASSLEDQVAFF

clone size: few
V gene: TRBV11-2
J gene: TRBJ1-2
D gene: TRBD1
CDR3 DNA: TGTGCCAGCAGCTTAGATGCCGGGACAGGGACCTATGGCTACACCTTC
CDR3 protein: CASSLDAGTGTYGYTF

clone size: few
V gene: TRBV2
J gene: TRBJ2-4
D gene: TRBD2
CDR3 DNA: TGTGCCAGCGCTGGACTAGCTGGAGCCAAAAACATTCAGTACTTC
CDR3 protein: CASAGLAGAKNIQYF

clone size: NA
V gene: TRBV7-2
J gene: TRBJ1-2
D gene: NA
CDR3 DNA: TGTGCCAGCAGCTTAGTTCGGTATGGCTACACCTTC
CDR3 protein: CASSLVRYGYTF

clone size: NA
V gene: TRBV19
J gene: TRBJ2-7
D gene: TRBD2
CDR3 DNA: TGTGCCAGTAGTATCGGTGGGACTAGCGTTCTATCGGCGGGTTACGAGCAGTACTTC
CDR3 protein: CASSIGGTSVLSAGYEQYF

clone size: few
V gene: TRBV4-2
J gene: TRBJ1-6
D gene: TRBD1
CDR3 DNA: TGTGCCAGCAGCCAAGCGAGGGACAGGGTTTCACCCCTCCACTTT
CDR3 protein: CASSQARDRVSPLHF

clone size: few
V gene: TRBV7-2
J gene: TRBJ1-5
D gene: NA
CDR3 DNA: TGTGCCAGCAGCCCCCTACTCAATCAGCCCCAGCATTTT
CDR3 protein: CASSPLLNQPQHF

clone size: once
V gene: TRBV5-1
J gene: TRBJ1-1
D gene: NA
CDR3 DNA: TGCGCCAGCAGCTCTCCCCTGGGACAACGGAACACTGAAGCTTTCTTT
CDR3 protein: CASSSPLGQRNTEAFF

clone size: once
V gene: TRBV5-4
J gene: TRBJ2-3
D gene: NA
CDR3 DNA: TGTGCCAGCAGCGTAAAGGGGGATACGCAGTATTTT
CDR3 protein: CASSVKGDTQYF

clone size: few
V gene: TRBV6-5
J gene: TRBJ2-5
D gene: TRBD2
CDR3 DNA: TGTGCCAGCAGTTACCCCAGCGGGAGTCAGACCCAGTACTTC
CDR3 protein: CASSYPSGSQTQYF

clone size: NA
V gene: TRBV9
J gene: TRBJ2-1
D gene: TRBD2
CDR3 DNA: TGTGCCAGCAGCTGCCTAGCGGGGGCCTACAATGAGCAGTTCTTC
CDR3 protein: CASSCLAGAYNEQFF

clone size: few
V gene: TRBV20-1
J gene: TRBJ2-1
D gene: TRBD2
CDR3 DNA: TGCAGCGTTTCCGTAGTAGCGGGAGCCAATGAGCAGTTCTTC
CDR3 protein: CSVSVVAGANEQFF

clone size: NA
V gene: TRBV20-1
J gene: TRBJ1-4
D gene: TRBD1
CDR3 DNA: TGCAGTGCCGGGACAGGGAACCATGAAAAACTGTTTTTT
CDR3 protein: CSAGTGNHEKLFF

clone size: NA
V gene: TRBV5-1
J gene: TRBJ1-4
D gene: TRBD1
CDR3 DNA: TGCGCCAGCAGCGCCGGGGGACAGGGTGGTGAAAAACTGTTTTTT
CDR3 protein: CASSAGGQGGEKLFF